This TCR beta chain stems from a study of blood T cells in healthy people across ages. It was with a sample-barcoded 5' primer and a J-beta primer mix that a second PCR of roughly 7 to 12 cycles was run. TCRdb re-analysed the 5' RACE reads in MiXCR, keeping a single row per CDR3 protein. The data contain about 1,500,000 distinct CDR3 sequences, around 39% of them singletons. This clonotype came up a few times. CDR1 is ENHRY and CDR2 is SYGVKD in the germline V gene. This CDR3 comprises 17 residues. Unmatched junction bases numbered 0, after V lost 2 bases and J lost 0 bases. Input material: blood. The sequence derives from a woman under 30 in good health. The genes are TRBV10-3 and TRBJ2-6; TRBD1 aligns across 11 bases. CDR3 DNA sequence: TGTGCCATCAGTGAGGGACAGGGGGCCTCTGGGGCCAACGTCCTGACTTTC. Protein product: CAISEGQGASGANVLTF.